This entry lists 26 T cell receptor beta chains sequenced from one sample in a study of T cells in Graves' hyperthyroidism and ophthalmopathy. There were TCR beta CDR3 regions amplified from RNA transcripts. The HTBI set primed first-round TCR CDR3 RT-PCR. TCRdb reanalysed the multiplex PCR reads using MiXCR and keeps one entry per CDR3 protein. Of hundreds of thousands of distinct CDR3 sequences listed, about 20% are singletons. The sample consisted of blood. The receptors originated from a man aged 40-50 years with Graves' ophthalmopathy.

This clonotype was picked up many times. V is TRBV30 and J is TRBJ1-1, with D possibly matching TRBD1 (5 bases). The CDR3 is made up of 14 amino acids. CDR1 and CDR2 from the germline V gene are GTSNPN and SVGIG (reference sequence). Trimming removed 4 bases from V and 7 bases from J, with 19 bases in between. CDR3 DNA: TGTGCCTGGACTGTTGACTTACTTGGGGGTGAAGCTTTCTTT. This sequence encodes CAWTVDLLGGEAFF.

This clonotype came up a few times. The chain is built from TRBV2 and TRBJ2-7; D is possibly TRBD2 (5 bases). Trimming pared 6 bases from V and 0 bases from J, leaving 12 bases between. Germline V CDR1 and CDR2: SNHLY, FYNNEI. The CDR3 totals 14 residues. The CDR3: CASRSRTVSYEQYF. The CDR3, as DNA: TGTGCCAGCAGGTCCCGGACTGTCTCCTACGAGCAGTACTTC.

The chain combines TRBV19 with TRBJ2-7; D gene ambiguous. Germline assignment: CDR1 LNHDA and CDR2 SQIVND (reference sequence). CDR3 length: 16 residues. V lost 4 bases to trimming and J lost 0 bases, with 16 bases between them. CDR3 bases: TGTGCCAGTAGTACAGCTTGGGGTGCGAGCTCCTACGAGCAGTACTTC. This codes for CASSTAWGASSYEQYF.

This clonotype was observed a few times. CDR3 region: CASTDRGIGEQFF. The DNA of the CDR3 is TGTGCCAGTACCGACAGGGGGATTGGGGAGCAGTTCTTC. The J gene is TRBJ2-1, the V gene TRBV19, with 9 bases identical to TRBD1. Germline V gives CDR1 LNHDA, CDR2 SQIVND (reference sequence). The CDR3 is 13 amino acids. The J segment lost 10 bases and the V segment lost 7 bases, leaving 8 bases of the junction unmatched.

At least ten counts were recorded for this clonotype. The rearrangement links TRBV20-1 to TRBJ2-2; possibly TRBD2 for D (5 bases). The germline V and J ends were trimmed by 5 bases and 0 bases, with 13 bases remaining between them. The CDR3 consists of 15 residues. Per germline, CDR1 DFQATT and CDR2 SNEGSKA (reference sequence). The CDR3 sequence: CSAPPSGPNTGELFF. As DNA, the CDR3 is TGCAGTGCTCCGCCCAGCGGACCGAACACCGGGGAGCTGTTTTTT.

V gene TRBV4-3 combines with J gene TRBJ2-7, with no clear D. The CDR3 is 10 residues long. The germline V gene has CDR1 LGHNA and CDR2 YSLEER. V lost 10 bases and J lost 4, with 8 bases in between. CDR3 DNA: TGCGCCAACACCTTTTACGAGCAGTACTTC. It yields the protein CANTFYEQYF.

The chain recombines TRBV6-1 with TRBJ1-1, with 9 positions matching TRBD1. The length of the CDR3 is 14 residues. Germline V gene sequence: CDR1 MNHNS, CDR2 SASEGT. Unmatched junction bases numbered 9, after V lost 2 bases and J lost 11 bases. This CDR3 reads CASSETGQGGRAFF. DNA for the CDR3: TGTGCCAGCAGTGAAACGGGACAGGGAGGAAGGGCTTTCTTT.

This chain uses TRBV11-1 with TRBJ2-5, with D tentatively TRBD2 (6 bases). This CDR3 comprises 14 residues. Germline V CDR1 and CDR2: SGHAT, FQDESV (reference sequence). Trimming removed 3 bases at V and 1 base at J, with 9 bases between. CDR3 bases: TGTGCCAGCAGCTTTCGGCGGGGCCAAGAGACCCAGTACTTC. Translated, it gives CASSFRRGQETQYF.

This clonotype showed up just a few times. This chain links TRBV5-6 with TRBJ2-7; 9 bases are a match to TRBD1. Germline V gene lookup returns CDR1 SGHDT and CDR2 YYEEEE. The J segment lost 2 bases and the V segment lost 4 bases, leaving 4 bases of the junction unmatched. CDR3 size: 14 residues. CDR3 amino acids: CASSTRTGAYEQYF. The DNA of the CDR3 is TGTGCCAGCAGCACTCGGACAGGGGCCTACGAGCAGTACTTC.

This clonotype was counted at least ten times. V is TRBV2 and J is TRBJ2-3; D is unresolved. Germline V gene sequence: CDR1 SNHLY, CDR2 FYNNEI. The CDR3 spans 12 residues. Trimming stripped 4 bases from V and 4 bases from J, with 6 bases between. CDR3 loop: CASSVVPDTQYF. Written as DNA, the CDR3 is TGTGCCAGCAGTGTAGTCCCAGATACGCAGTATTTT. The complete variable domain, with remaining parts taken from reference TRBV2 and TRBJ2-3, reads EPEVTQTPSHQVTQMGQEVILRCVPISNHLYFYWYRQILGQKVEFLVSFYNNEISEKSEIFDDQFSVERPDGSNFTLKIRSTKLEDSAMYFCASSVVPDTQYFGPGTRLTVL.

This clonotype occurred a few times. J is TRBJ2-2 and V is TRBV11-3; tentative D call: TRBD2 (6 bases). The V end lost 2 bases, the J end lost 6 bases, and 22 bases lay between the germline ends. This CDR3 contains 18 residues. Germline V lookup: CDR1 SGHNT, CDR2 YENEEA. Here the CDR3 DNA reads TGTGCCAGCAGCTTACTCCTGGGGCGGGGAACGATGGCCGGGGAGCTGTTTTTT. It translates to CASSLLLGRGTMAGELFF.

The chain has TRBV7-9 and TRBJ1-1; tentative D call: TRBD1 (5 bases). In germline, CDR1 is SEHNR, CDR2 FQNEAQ (reference sequence). The V end was cut by 1 base, the J end by 1 base, with 10 bases between. This CDR3 spans 15 amino acids. The chain's CDR3 is CASSLDWGTNTEAFF. CDR3 sequence (DNA): TGTGCCAGCAGCTTAGATTGGGGGACGAACACTGAAGCTTTCTTT.

This clonotype was detected ten times or more. The V and J genes are TRBV28 and TRBJ2-7; D might be TRBD1 (5 bases). This CDR3 has 11 amino acids. The germline V gene has CDR1 MDHEN and CDR2 SYDVKM. The ends were cut back, 7 bases at V and 7 bases at J, with 11 bases in the middle. In nucleotides, the CDR3 is TGTGCCAGCAACGCAGGGCGGGAGCAGTACTTC. Its translation is CASNAGREQYF.

The gene calls are TRBV24-1 and TRBJ2-3, with 12 bases identical to TRBD2. J lost 2 bases, V lost 5 bases, and 7 bases had no gene match. Germline values: CDR1 KGHDR, CDR2 SFDVKD. CDR3 length equals 17 residues. CDR3 loop: CATSALAGGAFTDTQYF. The DNA for the CDR3 is TGTGCCACCAGTGCACTAGCGGGAGGAGCGTTCACAGATACGCAGTATTTT.

This clonotype showed up many times. The chain has TRBV30 and TRBJ1-2; D unclear. The V and J ends lost 3 bases and 2 bases respectively, with 19 bases between them. This CDR3 comprises 16 residues. Germline V gene sequence: CDR1 GTSNPN, CDR2 SVGIG (reference sequence). The CDR3 spells CAWRPSSKPPNYGYTF. The CDR3 DNA reads TGTGCCTGGAGACCGTCTTCAAAACCTCCCAACTATGGCTACACCTTC.

V usage is TRBV10-3 and J usage is TRBJ2-7; the D gene is possibly TRBD1 (5 bases). The CDR3 has 13 residues. The V gene's germline CDR1 is ENHRY and CDR2 SYGVKD. Trimming stripped 6 bases from V and 3 bases from J, with 12 bases between. The CDR3 DNA reads TGTGCCATCAGGCCGACAGAAGTCTACGAGCAGTACTTC. This translates into CAIRPTEVYEQYF.

The chain couples TRBV7-3 to TRBJ2-1, with TRBD2 matching 7 bases. Germline V gene sequence: CDR1 SGHTA, CDR2 FQGTGA. CDR3 size: 16 residues. J gave up 7 bases and V 5 bases, and 14 bases lay outside the gene matches. The CDR3 here is CASSLRLSGDLNEQFF. CDR3 in DNA: TGTGCCAGCAGCCTTAGACTAAGCGGGGATCTTAATGAGCAGTTCTTC.

The chain has TRBV12-3 or TRBV12-4 and TRBJ2-7; 7 nucleotides agree with TRBD1. The CDR3 runs 15 residues. The trim removed 5 bases at V and 2 bases at J, leaving 9 bases unmatched. The CDR3 DNA is TGTGCCAGCAGTCCTCACGACAGGGAAGCCTACGAGCAGTACTTC. It translates to CASSPHDREAYEQYF.

This clonotype was observed at least ten times. The chain carries TRBV29-1 and TRBJ2-6; D gene ambiguous. Trimming took off 3 bases at V and 0 bases at J, with 6 bases between the two ends. This CDR3 spans 14 amino acids. Germline V gives CDR1 SQVTM, CDR2 ANQGSEA. In DNA, the CDR3 is TGCAGCGTTGATAGCAGCTCTGGGGCCAACGTCCTGACTTTC. Translating gives CSVDSSSGANVLTF.

The chain links TRBV2 to TRBJ1-4; D gene uncertain. Germline loops: CDR1 SNHLY, CDR2 FYNNEI. V lost 6 bases to trimming and J lost 3 bases, with 11 bases between them. This CDR3 is 14 amino acids long. This CDR3 is CASRKIGSNEKLFF. CDR3 bases: TGTGCCAGCAGGAAGATCGGCTCTAATGAAAAACTGTTTTTT.

Only a few counts were recorded for this clonotype. It may be a read error: a sequence one base away is much more abundant. The V call is TRBV20-1, the J call TRBJ1-2; D is unclear. This CDR3 comprises 11 residues. The germline V and J ends were trimmed by 5 bases and 6 bases, with 10 bases remaining between them. From germline, CDR1 is DFQATT and CDR2 SNEGSKA (reference sequence). This chain's CDR3 is CSALRRDGYTF. The CDR3 DNA sequence: TGCAGTGCTCTTCGAAGGGATGGCTACACCTTC.

This clonotype has only one observation. This rearrangement joins TRBV4-3 to TRBJ1-4; tentative D call: TRBD1 (6 bases). V was trimmed by 2 bases and J by 3 bases, leaving 7 bases between them. Germline V gene lookup returns CDR1 LGHNA and CDR2 YSLEER. The CDR3 covers 14 residues. The CDR3: CASSQHRANEKLFF. Here the CDR3 DNA reads TGCGCCAGCAGCCAACACAGGGCTAATGAAAAACTGTTTTTT.

The chain combines TRBV19 with TRBJ1-2; unclear D gene. Germline lookup yields CDR1 LNHDA and CDR2 SQIVND (reference sequence). V lost 6 bases, J lost 7 bases, and 15 bases lay in between. The CDR3 is 13 amino acids. CDR3 in DNA: TGTGCCAGTAGGGTCATTGGAACGTCTGGCTACACCTTC. It translates to CASRVIGTSGYTF.

This clonotype was seen a few times. This chain joins TRBV12-3 or TRBV12-4 and TRBJ2-1; 7 positions agree with TRBD1. Unmatched junction bases numbered 11, after V lost 6 bases and J lost 0 bases. The CDR3 is made up of 17 amino acids. The CDR3 DNA reads as TGTGCCAGCAGCGGGGACAGTCTCTTAAGCTCCTACAATGAGCAGTTCTTC. Its translation is CASSGDSLLSSYNEQFF.

The V gene is TRBV20-1, the J gene TRBJ2-5, with D possibly TRBD2 on 7 matching bases. This CDR3 spans 16 amino acids. Trimming took off 4 bases at V and 1 base at J, with 19 bases between the two ends. Germline V gives CDR1 DFQATT, CDR2 SNEGSKA (reference sequence). The chain's CDR3 is CSATASSGTIQETQYF. CDR3 nucleotides: TGCAGTGCTACCGCTTCGAGCGGGACAATCCAAGAGACCCAGTACTTC.

This clonotype has a count of ten or more. The genes are TRBV30 and TRBJ1-1; possible D gene TRBD1, 5 bases. There are 11 residues in the CDR3. Between the trimmed V and J ends, which lost 2 bases and 10 bases, there was a span of 11 bases. CDR1 and CDR2 from the germline V gene are GTSNPN and SVGIG (reference sequence). CDR3 in DNA: TGTGCCTGGAGTCACGGGGCTGGAGCTTTCTTT. This translates into CAWSHGAGAFF.